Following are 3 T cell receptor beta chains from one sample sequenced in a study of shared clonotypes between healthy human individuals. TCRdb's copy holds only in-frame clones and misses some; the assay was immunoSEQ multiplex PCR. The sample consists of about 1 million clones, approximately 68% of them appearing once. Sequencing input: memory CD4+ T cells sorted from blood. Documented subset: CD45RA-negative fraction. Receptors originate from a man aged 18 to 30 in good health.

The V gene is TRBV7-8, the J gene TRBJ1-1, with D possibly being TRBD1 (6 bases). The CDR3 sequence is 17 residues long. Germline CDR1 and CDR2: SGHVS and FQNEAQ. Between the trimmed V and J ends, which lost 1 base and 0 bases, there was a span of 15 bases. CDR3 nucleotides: TGTGCCAGCAGCTTAGTATCTACAGGGACGATGAACACTGAAGCTTTCTTT. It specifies CASSLVSTGTMNTEAFF.

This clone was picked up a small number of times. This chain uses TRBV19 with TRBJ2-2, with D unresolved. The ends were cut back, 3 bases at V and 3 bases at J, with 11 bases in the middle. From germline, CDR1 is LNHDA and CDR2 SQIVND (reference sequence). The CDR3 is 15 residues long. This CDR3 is CASSISQVDTGELFF. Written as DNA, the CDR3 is TGTGCCAGTAGTATCAGCCAGGTCGACACCGGGGAGCTGTTTTTT.

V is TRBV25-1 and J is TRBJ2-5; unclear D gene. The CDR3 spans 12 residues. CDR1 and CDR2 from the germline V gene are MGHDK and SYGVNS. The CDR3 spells CAREAARETQYF. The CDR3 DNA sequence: TGTGCTAGGGAAGCCGCGCGAGAGACCCAGTACTTC.